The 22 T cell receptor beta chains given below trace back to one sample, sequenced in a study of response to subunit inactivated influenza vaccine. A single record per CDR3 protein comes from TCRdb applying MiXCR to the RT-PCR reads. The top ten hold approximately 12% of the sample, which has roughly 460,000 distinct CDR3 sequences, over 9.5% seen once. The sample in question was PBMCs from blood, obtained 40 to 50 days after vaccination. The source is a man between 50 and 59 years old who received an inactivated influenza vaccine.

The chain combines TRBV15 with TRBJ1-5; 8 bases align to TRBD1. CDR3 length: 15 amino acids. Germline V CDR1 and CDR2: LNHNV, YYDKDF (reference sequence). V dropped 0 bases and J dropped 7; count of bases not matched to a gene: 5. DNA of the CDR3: TGTGCCACCAGCAGAGATCAGGGGGCCGGCCAGCCCCAGCATTTT. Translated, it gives CATSRDQGAGQPQHF.

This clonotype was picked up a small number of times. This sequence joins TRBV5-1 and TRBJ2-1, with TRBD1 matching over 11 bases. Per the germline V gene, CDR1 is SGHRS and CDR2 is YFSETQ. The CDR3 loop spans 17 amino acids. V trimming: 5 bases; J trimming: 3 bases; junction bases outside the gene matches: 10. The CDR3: CASSLTAGTGGYNEQFF. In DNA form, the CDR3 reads TGCGCCAGCAGTTTGACTGCCGGGACAGGGGGCTACAATGAGCAGTTCTTC.

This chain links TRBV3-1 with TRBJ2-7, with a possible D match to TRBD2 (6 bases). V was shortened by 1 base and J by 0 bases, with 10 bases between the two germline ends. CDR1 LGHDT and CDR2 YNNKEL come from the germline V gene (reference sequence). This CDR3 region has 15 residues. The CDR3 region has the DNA TGTGCCAGCAGCCAAGCCACGGACTACTCCTACGAGCAGTACTTC. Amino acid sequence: CASSQATDYSYEQYF.

CDR3 sequence: CASSNRGFQGVQPQHF. The CDR3 DNA reads as TGTGCCAGCAGTAACAGGGGTTTCCAGGGAGTTCAGCCCCAGCATTTT. The genes are TRBV12-3 or TRBV12-4 and TRBJ1-5; 7 nucleotides agree with TRBD1. This CDR3 comprises 16 residues. Trimming removed 5 bases from V and 6 bases from J; junction bases left unmatched: 13.

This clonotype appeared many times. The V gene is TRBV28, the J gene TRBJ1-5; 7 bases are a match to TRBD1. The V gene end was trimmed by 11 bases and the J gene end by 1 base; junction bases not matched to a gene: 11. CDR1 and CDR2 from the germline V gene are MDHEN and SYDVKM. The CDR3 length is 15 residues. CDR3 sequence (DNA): TGTGCCCCCGGGCCAGGGGGATGGAGCAATCAGCCCCAGCATTTT. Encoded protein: CAPGPGGWSNQPQHF.

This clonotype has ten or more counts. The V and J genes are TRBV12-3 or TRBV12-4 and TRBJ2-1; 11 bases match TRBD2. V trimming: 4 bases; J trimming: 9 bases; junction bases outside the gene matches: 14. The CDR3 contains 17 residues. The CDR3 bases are TGTGCCAGCAGTTCATTTAAGGGTAGCGGGGGGGCGGCTGAGCAGTTCTTC. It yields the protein CASSSFKGSGGAAEQFF.

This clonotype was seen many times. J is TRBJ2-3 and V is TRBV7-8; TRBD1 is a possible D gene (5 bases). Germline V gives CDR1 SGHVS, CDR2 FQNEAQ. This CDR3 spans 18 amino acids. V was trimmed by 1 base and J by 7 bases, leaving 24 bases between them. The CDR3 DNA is TGTGCCAGCAGCTTAGTGTACGTGGGCAGGGATTCTAAAAATACGCAGTATTTT. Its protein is CASSLVYVGRDSKNTQYF.

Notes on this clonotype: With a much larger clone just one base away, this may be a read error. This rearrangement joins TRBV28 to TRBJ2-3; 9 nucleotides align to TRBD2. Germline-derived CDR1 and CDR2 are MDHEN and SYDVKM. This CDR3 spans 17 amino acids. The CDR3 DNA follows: TGTGCCAGCAGTTCCCTTGAGGTTAGCGGGAGCACAGATACGCTGTATTTT. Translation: CASSSLEVSGSTDTLYF.

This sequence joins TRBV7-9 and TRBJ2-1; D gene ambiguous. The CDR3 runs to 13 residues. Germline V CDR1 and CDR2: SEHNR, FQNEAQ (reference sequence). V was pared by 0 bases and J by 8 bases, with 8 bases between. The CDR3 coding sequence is TGTGCCAGCAGCTTAGCGTACGGTGATGAGCAGTTCTTC. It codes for CASSLAYGDEQFF.

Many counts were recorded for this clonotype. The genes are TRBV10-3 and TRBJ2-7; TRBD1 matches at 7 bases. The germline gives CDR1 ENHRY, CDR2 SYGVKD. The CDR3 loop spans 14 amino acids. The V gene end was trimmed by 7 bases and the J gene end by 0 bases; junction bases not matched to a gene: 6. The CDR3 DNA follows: TGTGCCATCAACCAGGACAGGACCTCCTACGAGCAGTACTTC. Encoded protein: CAINQDRTSYEQYF.

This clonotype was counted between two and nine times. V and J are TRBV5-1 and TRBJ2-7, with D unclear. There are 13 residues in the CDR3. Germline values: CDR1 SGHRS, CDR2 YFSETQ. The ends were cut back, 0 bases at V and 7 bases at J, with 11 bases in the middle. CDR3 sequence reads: CASSLGQNREQYF. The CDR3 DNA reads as TGCGCCAGCAGCTTGGGCCAAAACAGAGAGCAGTACTTC.

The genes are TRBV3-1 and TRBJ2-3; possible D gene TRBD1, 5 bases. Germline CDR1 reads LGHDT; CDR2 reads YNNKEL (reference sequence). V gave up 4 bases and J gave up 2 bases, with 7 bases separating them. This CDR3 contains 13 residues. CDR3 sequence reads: CASSRQHTDTQYF. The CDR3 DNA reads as TGTGCCAGCAGCCGACAGCACACAGATACGCAGTATTTT.

The DNA of the CDR3 is TGTGCCAGCAGTGAAGCAGGCCGGCTCAAAGCTTTCTTT. This sequence encodes CASSEAGRLKAFF. The chain recombines TRBV6-1 with TRBJ1-1, with D unresolved. The CDR3 runs to 13 residues. With 0 bases removed from V and 9 bases from J, the gap between germline ends came to 11 bases. CDR1 and CDR2 (germline): MNHNS, SASEGT.

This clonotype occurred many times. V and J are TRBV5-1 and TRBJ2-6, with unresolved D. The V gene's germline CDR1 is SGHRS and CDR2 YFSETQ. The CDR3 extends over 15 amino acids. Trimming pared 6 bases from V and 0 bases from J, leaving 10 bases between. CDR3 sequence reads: CASKPLISGANVLTF. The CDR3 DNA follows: TGCGCCAGCAAACCGCTGATCTCTGGGGCCAACGTCCTGACTTTC.

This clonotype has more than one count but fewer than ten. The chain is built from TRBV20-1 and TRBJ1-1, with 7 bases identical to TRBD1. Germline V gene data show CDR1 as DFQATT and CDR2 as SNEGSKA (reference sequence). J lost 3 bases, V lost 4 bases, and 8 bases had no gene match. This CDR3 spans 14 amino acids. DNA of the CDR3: TGCAGTGCTATGGTAGGGGGCGAGGACACTGAAGCTTTCTTT. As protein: CSAMVGGEDTEAFF.

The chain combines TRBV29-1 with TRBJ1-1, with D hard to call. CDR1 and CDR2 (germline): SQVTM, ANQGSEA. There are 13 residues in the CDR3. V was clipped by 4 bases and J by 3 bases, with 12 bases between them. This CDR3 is CSVAVPLHTEAFF. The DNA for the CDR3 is TGCAGCGTTGCGGTCCCCCTGCACACTGAAGCTTTCTTT.

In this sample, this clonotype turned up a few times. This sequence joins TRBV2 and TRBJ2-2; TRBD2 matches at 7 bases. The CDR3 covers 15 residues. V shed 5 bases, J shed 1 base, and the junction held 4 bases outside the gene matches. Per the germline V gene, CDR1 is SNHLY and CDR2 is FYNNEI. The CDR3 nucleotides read TGTGCCAGCAGTCCGACTAGCTGGAACACCGGGGAGCTGTTTTTT. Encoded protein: CASSPTSWNTGELFF.

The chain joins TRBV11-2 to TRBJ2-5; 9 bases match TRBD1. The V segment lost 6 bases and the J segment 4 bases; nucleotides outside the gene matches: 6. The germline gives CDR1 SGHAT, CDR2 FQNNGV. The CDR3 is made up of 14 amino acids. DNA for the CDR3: TGTGCCAGCAGGGGTAACAGGGGGCGAGAGACCCAGTACTTC. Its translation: CASRGNRGRETQYF. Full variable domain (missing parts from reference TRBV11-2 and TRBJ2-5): EAGVAQSPRYKIIEKRQSVAFWCNPISGHATLYWYQQILGQGPKLLIQFQNNGVVDDSQLPKDRFSAERLKGVDSTLKIQPAKLEDSAVYLCASRGNRGRETQYFGPGTRLLVL.

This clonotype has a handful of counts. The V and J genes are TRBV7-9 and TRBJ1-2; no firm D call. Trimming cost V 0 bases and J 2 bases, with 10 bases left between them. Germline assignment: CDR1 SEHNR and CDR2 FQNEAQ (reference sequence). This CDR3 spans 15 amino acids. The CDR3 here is CASSLAPPANYGYTF. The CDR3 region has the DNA TGTGCCAGCAGCTTAGCACCTCCAGCGAACTATGGCTACACCTTC.

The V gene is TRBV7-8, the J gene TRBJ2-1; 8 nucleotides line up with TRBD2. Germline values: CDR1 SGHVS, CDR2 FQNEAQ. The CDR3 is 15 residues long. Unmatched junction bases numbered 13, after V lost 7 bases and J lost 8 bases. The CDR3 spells CASKMVIAGRDEQFF. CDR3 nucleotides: TGTGCCAGCAAGATGGTAATAGCGGGGAGGGATGAGCAGTTCTTC.

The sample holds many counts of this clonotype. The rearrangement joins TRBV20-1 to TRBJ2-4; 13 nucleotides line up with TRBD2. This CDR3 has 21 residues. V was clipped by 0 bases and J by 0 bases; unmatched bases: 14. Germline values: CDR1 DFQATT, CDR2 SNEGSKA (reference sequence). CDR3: CSAREHTGTSGAKLAKNIQYF. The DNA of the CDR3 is TGCAGTGCTAGAGAACATACCGGGACTAGCGGGGCCAAATTAGCCAAAAACATTCAGTACTTC.

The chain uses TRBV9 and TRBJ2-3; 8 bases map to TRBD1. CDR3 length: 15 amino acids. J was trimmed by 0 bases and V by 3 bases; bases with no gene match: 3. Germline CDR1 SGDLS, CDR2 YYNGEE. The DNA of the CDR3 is TGTGCCAGCAGCGCATGGACAGGGAGCACAGATACGCAGTATTTT. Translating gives CASSAWTGSTDTQYF.